The sequence of this T cell receptor beta chain was determined in a study of blood T cell repertoires in COVID-19 (TCRdb year 2020). Concerning the study at large: Samples covering the acute and convalescent phases of COVID-19 were provided by collaborators in the United States, Italy and Spain. The prospective study material was composed of cDNA or gDNA derived from T cells, B-cell-depleted T cells, or PBMCs. The dataset comprised deeply sampled blood TCRbeta repertoires from subjects exposed to, actively infected with, or recovered from COVID-19. The repertoires were released in a freely available public database meant as a resource for research on the immune response to SARS-CoV-2. The samples were drawn from two sources: the first 160 participants of the ongoing ImmuneRACE study, and 1,254 subjects contributed by 6 global collaborators. Sample metadata almost always included a de-identified subject ID, COVID-19 status, age in years and sex. Where available, HLA class I and class II types were taken from metadata supplied by the sample provider and were not determined by assay-based typing. General findings and caveats noted by the study authors: How much clinical and demographic metadata was included differed by source and by participant, and the metadata was provided uncurated.

The CDR3 contains 13 residues, cysteine and phenylalanine counted. The retained sequence is limited to the CDR3, 39 bases, with the frame set at the first base. Between the V and J ends, shortened by 3 bases and 5 bases respectively, the junction contains 8 bases. The CDR1 and CDR2 encoded by the germline V gene (reference sequence) are LNHDA and SQIVND. Participants in the prospective study were enrolled through a virtual design, were aged about 18 to 100 years, and lived in roughly 25 United States geographic areas. In the prospective study, participants were assigned to cohorts based on the clinical history participants reported in a screening survey and a study questionnaire. In the prospective study, mobile phlebotomists collected whole blood, serum and a nasopharyngeal or oropharyngeal swab from each participant. Participants in the prospective study had the option to provide additional blood draws and questionnaires over a roughly two-month period. Before DNA extraction, blood samples from the prospective study were shipped at room temperature or frozen.

TCRbeta CDR3 regions were amplified from genomic DNA by means of the immunoSEQ Assay, a bias-controlled multiplex PCR. The study's own analysis went as follows. Within the assay, amplification of reference gene primers was used to estimate how many nucleated cells each sample contained. Sequence reads were collapsed and filtered to measure the absolute abundance of every unique TCRbeta CDR3 rearrangement. For each sample, productive Simpson clonality was calculated as the square root of Simpson's diversity index across productive rearrangements. TCRdb retrieved this table from immuneACCESS and kept in-frame rearrangements only. Not all clones are present; in checked studies, unresolved V genes account for under half, and no reason is known for the remainder. The V and J calls and clone size were taken over from that table, and D and trimming were inferred from the DNA. This sample lists 150,000 to 200,000 clones; about 90% were detected once. Clones ranked in the top ten supply roughly 1.2% of the sample.

As regards this clone: The target of this receptor is not known. Base quality data are lacking; no much larger clone is found one base away.

The sample taken for sequencing was PBMCs or T cells enriched from blood (not recorded which). This receptor was obtained from a human donor with acute COVID-19. The donor label of this sample is uncertain. Rearrangement joined TRBV19 to TRBJ1-5; too little of a D gene remains to name it. Here the CDR3 is given as CASSMSTYQPQHF. The nucleotide sequence is TGTGCCAGTAGTATGTCTACCTATCAGCCCCAGCATTTT.